The entry below describes one TCR beta chain. Its target antigen remains unknown. No base quality information exists; no much larger clone differs at one position. Without any cell sorting, total RNA and DNA were co-extracted from roughly 21-30 mg of bulk tissue using the AllPrep DNA/RNA mini kit. Between November 2015 and March 2016, about five patients in China with histopathologically diagnosed primary liver carcinoma had their tumors surgically resected. At the time of sampling, the patients were treatment-naive and had chronic HBV infection. Five spatially separated regions were sampled per tumor: superior, inferior, left-lateral and right-lateral poles, plus the tumor centre. According to histology, viable tumor cells made up more than 75% of every tumor sample. Fresh tumor and adjacent tissue pieces were bisected; one half was stored in RNAlater at -80°C, the other sent for histology. The data were taken from a study of tumor-infiltrating lymphocytes in primary liver carcinoma (TCRdb year 2017). As for the study more broadly: Hepatocellular carcinoma (four) or combined HCC and intrahepatic cholangiocarcinoma (one) was present in the five patients, who were three men and two women aged 30 to 69 years. Repertoires from technical replicates were highly reproducible, with mean shared-clone rates roughly 0.86 and correlation coefficients above 0.95. To link TCRbeta repertoire diversity to the local molecular phenotype, the approximately 23 tumor region samples were profiled with Agilent mRNA microarrays. For each liver tumor, the study sampled five regions along with adjacent normal tissue and blood, and applied TCRbeta repertoire sequencing, expression microarrays and whole-exome sequencing. The five patients had tumors of stage T1-T3 N0M0, with maximum diameters ranging from about 4 to 11 cm. Roughly 3.5 to 7.5 million productive TCRbeta reads were obtained per sample, and no significant difference in read depth was found between tissue types. TCRbeta repertoire sequencing covered 35 specimens from 5 patients: roughly 25 tumor regions, 5 adjacent noncancerous liver tissues and 5 peripheral blood samples. Points the paper makes about the study in general: Just about 7.5-24% of top clones turned up in all five regions of a tumor, which suggests spatial heterogeneity among tumor-infiltrating T cells. Repertoire overlap was higher between tumor regions (mean roughly 35%) than tumor-adjacent (approximately 17%) or tumor-blood (about 15%) pairs, consistent with antigen-driven expansion. Only the TCR beta chain was sequenced, which likely underestimates true repertoire diversity because unpaired alpha chains were not captured. Because the samples were bulk and unsorted, CD4+ and CD8+ T cell repertoires could not be compared. The top 250 clones accounted for a significantly greater share of the repertoire in tumors than in blood (p = 0.039). Only a few patients were included in the study, and the authors note that the findings should be validated in a larger study.

Starting from about 550 ng total RNA, TCRbeta-specific cDNA was produced by reverse transcription with a constant-region primer and ProtoScript II reverse transcriptase. Three nested multiplex PCR rounds, following a slightly modified ARM-PCR procedure, were used to build the TCRbeta libraries. Each of the first two PCR rounds ran for about 10 cycles and used multiplex TRBV1-TRBV30 forward primers together with a Cbeta reverse primer. Sample barcodes and Illumina adapters were added in a final 25-cycle PCR with Deep VentR polymerase. Before sequencing, amplicons between 200 and 500 bp were purified from gel using a QIAquick gel extraction kit. An Illumina HiSeq 2500 was used to sequence the TCRbeta amplicons, generating 250-bp paired-end reads. Per the source publication's procedure: Reads were quality-trimmed with Trimmomatic v0.33, and paired reads were merged with FLASH v1.2.11 to recover full CDR3 sequences. V, D and J germline segments were assigned to the rearranged TCRbeta sequences using MiGEC v1.2.1b. Clonotype statistics, along with Shannon-Wiener diversity indices, were calculated using VDJtools v1.0.0. Except for diversity analysis, only the 250 most abundant clonotypes of each sample were used in subsequent analyses to reduce sampling bias. TCRdb handled the public reads itself, with Q25 trimming in fastp and clone calling in MiXCR, and kept productive beta chains. Entries that share a CDR3 protein sequence are merged under the most common genes and DNA. TCRdb, not the authors, supplied the V and J calls. This sample holds 90,000 to 110,000 distinct CDR3 sequences; approximately 78% were observed only once. The top ten clones comprise approximately 20% of the sample.

In the germline V gene, CDR1 corresponds to SQVTM and CDR2 to ANQGSEA. Its CDR3 holds 16 amino acids, cysteine through phenylalanine. This entry keeps only the CDR3 DNA: 48 bases, framed from base 1. This sequence originates from a man in his forties with primary liver carcinoma and hepatitis B virus infection. Sequencing was performed on liver tumor tissue from sampling region 3. The cell subset or site label of this sample denotes: tumor region T3, left-lateral pole. The rearrangement joined TRBV29-1 to TRBJ2-5; the junction holds 7 bases that match TRBD2. The CDR3 protein: CNVKPGGLVLEETQYF. At the DNA level, the sequence is TGCAATGTTAAACCTGGAGGACTAGTTCTGGAAGAGACCCAGTACTTC. With the rest looked up from the reference TRBV29-1 and TRBJ2-5 genes rather than sequenced, the full variable domain is SAVISQKPSRDICQRGTSLTIQCQVDSQVTMMFWYRQQPGQSLTLIATANQGSEATYESGFVIDKFPISRPNLTFSTLTVSNMSPEDSSIYLCNVKPGGLVLEETQYFGPGTRLLVL.